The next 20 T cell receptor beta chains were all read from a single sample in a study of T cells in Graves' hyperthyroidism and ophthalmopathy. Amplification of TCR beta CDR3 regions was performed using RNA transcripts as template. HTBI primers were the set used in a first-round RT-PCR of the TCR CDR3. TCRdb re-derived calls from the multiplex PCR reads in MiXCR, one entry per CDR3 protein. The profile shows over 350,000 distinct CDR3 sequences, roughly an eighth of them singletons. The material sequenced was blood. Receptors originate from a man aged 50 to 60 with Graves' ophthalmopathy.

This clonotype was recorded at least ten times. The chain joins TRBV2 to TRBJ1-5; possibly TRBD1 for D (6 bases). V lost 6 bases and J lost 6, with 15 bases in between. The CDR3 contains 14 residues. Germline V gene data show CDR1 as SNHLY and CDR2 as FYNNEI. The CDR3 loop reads CASRDDRKGQPQHF. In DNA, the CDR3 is TGTGCCAGCAGGGACGACAGGAAAGGTCAGCCCCAGCATTTT.

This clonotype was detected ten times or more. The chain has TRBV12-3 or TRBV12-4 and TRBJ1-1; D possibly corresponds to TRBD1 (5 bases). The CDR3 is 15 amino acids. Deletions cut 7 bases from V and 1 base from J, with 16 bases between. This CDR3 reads CASTIPGRKNTEAFF. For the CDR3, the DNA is TGTGCCAGCACTATACCAGGGAGAAAGAACACTGAAGCTTTCTTT.

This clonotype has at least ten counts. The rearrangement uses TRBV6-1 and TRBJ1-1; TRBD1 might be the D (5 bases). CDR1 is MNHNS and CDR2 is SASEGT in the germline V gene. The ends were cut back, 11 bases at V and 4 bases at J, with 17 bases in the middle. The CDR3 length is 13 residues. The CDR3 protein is CAGQGIGGTEAFF. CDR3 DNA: TGTGCCGGCCAAGGAATCGGGGGCACTGAAGCTTTCTTT.

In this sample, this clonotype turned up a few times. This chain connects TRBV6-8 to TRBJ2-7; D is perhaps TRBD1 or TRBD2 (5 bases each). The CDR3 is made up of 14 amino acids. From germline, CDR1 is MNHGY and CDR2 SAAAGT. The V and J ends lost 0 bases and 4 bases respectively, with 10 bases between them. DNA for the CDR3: TGTGCCAGCAGTTACTCGGGACGGACGTACGAGCAGTACTTC. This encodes CASSYSGRTYEQYF.

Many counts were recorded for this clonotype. CDR3 in amino acids: CSARRTSGNYEQYF. The CDR3 DNA is TGCAGTGCTAGAAGGACTAGCGGAAACTACGAGCAGTACTTC. V and J are TRBV20-1 and TRBJ2-7, with 10 bases identical to TRBD2. V shed 2 bases and J 3 bases; nucleotides not matched to a gene: 4. Germline CDR1 is DFQATT and CDR2 is SNEGSKA (reference sequence). The CDR3 consists of 14 residues.

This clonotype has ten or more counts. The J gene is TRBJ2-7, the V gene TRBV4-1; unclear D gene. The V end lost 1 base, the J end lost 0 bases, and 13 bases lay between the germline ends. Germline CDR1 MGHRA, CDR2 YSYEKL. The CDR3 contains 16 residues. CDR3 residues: CASSQVAQLSSYEQYF. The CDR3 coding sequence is TGCGCCAGCAGCCAAGTCGCACAATTGAGCTCCTACGAGCAGTACTTC.

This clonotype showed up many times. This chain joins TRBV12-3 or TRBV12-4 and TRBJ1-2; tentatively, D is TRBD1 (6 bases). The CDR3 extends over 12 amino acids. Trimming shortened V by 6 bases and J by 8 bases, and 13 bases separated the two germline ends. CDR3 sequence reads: CASSSGAGGYTF. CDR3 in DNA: TGTGCCAGCAGCTCGGGGGCAGGAGGCTACACCTTC.

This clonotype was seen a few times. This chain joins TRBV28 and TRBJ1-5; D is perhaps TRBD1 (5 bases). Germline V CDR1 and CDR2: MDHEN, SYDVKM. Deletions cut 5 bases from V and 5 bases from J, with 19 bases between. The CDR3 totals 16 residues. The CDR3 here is CASSPLGRTSDQPQHF. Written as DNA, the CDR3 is TGTGCCAGCAGTCCATTAGGACGGACATCGGATCAGCCCCAGCATTTT. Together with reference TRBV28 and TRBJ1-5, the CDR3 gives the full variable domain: DVKVTQSSRYLVKRTGEKVFLECVQDMDHENMFWYRQDPGLGLRLIYFSYDVKMKEKGDIPEGYSVSREKKERFSLILESASTNQTSMYLCASSPLGRTSDQPQHFGDGTRLSIL.

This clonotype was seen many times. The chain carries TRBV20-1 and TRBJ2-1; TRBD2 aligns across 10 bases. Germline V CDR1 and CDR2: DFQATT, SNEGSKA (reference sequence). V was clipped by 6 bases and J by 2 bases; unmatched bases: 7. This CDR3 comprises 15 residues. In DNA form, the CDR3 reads TGCAGTGCGCGATATACTAGCGGGGCCTACAATGAGCAGTTCTTC. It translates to CSARYTSGAYNEQFF.

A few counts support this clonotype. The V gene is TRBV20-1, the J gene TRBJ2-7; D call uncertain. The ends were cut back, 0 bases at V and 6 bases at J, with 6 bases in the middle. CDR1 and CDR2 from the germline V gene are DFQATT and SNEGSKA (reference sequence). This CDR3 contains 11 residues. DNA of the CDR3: TGCAGTGCTAGAGATCCCCGCGAGCAGTACTTC. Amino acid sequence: CSARDPREQYF.

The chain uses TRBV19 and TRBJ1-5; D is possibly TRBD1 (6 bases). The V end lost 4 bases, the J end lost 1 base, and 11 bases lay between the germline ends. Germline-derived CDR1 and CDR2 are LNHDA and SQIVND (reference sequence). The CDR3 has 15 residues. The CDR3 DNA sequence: TGTGCCAGTAGTACGGGACACCTGAGCAATCAGCCCCAGCATTTT. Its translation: CASSTGHLSNQPQHF.

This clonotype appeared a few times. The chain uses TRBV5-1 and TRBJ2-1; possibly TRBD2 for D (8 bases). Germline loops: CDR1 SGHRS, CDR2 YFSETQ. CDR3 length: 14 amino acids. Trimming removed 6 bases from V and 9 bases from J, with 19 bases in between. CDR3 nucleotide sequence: TGCGCCAGCACTCAGGGGGGCGGGAGGCGTGAGCAGTTCTTC. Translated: CASTQGGGRREQFF.

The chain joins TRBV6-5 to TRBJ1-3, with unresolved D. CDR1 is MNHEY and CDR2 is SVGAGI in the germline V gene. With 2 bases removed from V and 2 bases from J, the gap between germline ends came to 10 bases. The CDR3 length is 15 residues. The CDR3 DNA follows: TGTGCCAGCAGTTACGGACGAGTGGCTGGAAACACCATATATTTT. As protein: CASSYGRVAGNTIYF.

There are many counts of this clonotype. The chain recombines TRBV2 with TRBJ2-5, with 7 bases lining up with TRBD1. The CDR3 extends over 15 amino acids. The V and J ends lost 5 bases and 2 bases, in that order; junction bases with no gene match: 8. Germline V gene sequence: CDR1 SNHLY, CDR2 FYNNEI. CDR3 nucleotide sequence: TGTGCCAGCAGTCGACAGGGTTCAGGTCAAGAGACCCAGTACTTC. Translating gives CASSRQGSGQETQYF. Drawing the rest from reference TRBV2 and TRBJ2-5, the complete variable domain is EPEVTQTPSHQVTQMGQEVILRCVPISNHLYFYWYRQILGQKVEFLVSFYNNEISEKSEIFDDQFSVERPDGSNFTLKIRSTKLEDSAMYFCASSRQGSGQETQYFGPGTRLLVL.

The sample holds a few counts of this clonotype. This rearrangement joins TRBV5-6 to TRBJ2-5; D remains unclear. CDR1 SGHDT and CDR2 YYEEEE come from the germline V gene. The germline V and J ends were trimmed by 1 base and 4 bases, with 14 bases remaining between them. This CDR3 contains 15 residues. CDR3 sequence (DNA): TGTGCCAGCAGCTTGAAATCGGGCGGACGAGAGACCCAGTACTTC. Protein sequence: CASSLKSGGRETQYF.

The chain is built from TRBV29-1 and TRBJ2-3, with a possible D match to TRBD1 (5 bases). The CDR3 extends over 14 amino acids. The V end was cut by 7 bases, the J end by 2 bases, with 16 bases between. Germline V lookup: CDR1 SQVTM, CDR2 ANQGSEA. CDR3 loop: CSGIQVLDTDTQYF. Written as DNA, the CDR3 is TGCAGCGGGATACAGGTCCTAGACACAGATACGCAGTATTTT.

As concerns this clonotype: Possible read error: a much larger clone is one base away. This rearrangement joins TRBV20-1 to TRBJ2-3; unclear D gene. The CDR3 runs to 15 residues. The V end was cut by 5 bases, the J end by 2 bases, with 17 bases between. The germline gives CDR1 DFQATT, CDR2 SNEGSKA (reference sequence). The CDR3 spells CSAARMPTFTDTQYF. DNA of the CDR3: TGCAGTGCTGCCCGTATGCCGACCTTCACAGATACGCAGTATTTT.

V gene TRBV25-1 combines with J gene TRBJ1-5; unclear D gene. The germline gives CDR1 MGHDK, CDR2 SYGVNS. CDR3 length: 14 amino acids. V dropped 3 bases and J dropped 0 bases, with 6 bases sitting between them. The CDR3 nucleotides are TGTGCCAGCAGTGAGTCCGATAGCAATCAGCCCCAGCATTTT. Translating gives CASSESDSNQPQHF.

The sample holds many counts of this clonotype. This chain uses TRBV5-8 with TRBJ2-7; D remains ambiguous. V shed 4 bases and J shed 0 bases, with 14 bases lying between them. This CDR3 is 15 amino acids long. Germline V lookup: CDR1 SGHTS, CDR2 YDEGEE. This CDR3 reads CASSPWALNSYEQYF. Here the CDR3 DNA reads TGTGCCAGCAGCCCCTGGGCCCTGAACTCCTACGAGCAGTACTTC.

This CDR3 is CASRWGVSNQPQHF. The CDR3 nucleotides read TGTGCCAGCAGGTGGGGGGTTAGCAATCAGCCCCAGCATTTT. The chain has TRBV6-1 and TRBJ1-5; maybe TRBD1 (5 bases). The CDR3 is 14 amino acids. V lost 6 bases and J lost 0, with 9 bases in between. Germline values: CDR1 MNHNS, CDR2 SASEGT.